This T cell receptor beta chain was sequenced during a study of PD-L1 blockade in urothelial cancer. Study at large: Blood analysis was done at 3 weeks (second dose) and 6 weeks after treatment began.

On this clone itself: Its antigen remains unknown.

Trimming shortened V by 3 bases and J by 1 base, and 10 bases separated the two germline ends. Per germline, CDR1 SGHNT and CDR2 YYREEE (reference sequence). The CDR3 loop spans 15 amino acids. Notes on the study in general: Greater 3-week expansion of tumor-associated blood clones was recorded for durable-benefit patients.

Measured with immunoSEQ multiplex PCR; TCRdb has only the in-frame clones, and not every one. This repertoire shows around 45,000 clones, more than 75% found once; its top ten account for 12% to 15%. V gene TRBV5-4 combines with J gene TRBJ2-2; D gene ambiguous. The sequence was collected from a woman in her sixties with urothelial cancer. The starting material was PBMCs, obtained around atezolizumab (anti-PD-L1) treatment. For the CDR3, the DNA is TGTGCCAGCAGCTCGATGAGTAGGAACACCGGGGAGCTGTTTTTT. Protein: CASSSMSRNTGELFF.